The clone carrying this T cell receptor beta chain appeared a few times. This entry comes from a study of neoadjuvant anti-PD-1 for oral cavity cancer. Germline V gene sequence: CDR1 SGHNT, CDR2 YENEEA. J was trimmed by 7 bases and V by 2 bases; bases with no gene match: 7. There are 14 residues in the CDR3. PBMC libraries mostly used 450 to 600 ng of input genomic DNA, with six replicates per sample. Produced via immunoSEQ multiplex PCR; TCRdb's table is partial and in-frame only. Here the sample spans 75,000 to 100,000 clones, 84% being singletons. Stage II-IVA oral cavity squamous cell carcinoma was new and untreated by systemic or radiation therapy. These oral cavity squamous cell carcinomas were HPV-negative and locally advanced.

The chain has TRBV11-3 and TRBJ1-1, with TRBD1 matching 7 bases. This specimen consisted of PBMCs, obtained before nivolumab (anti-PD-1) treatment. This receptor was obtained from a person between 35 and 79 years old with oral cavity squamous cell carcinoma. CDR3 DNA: TGTGCCAGCAGCTTATCAGGGGGGCTCAATGAAGCTTTCTTT. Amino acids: CASSLSGGLNEAFF.